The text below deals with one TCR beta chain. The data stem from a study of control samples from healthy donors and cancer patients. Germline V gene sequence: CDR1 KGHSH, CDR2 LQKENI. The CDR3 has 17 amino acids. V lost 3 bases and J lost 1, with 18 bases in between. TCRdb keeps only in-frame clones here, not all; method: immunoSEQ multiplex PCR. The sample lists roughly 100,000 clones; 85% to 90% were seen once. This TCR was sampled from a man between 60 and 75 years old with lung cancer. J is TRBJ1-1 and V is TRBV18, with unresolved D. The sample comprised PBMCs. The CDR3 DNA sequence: TGTGCCAGCTCACCTACAGTAGTTATGGAGTCGAACACTGAAGCTTTCTTT. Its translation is CASSPTVVMESNTEAFF.